A selection of T cell receptor beta chains follows, all from one sample in a study of blood T cells in healthy people across ages. TCRdb processed the 5' RACE reads anew with MiXCR; each CDR3 protein has one entry. The sample lists 1.5 million to 2 million distinct CDR3 sequences, roughly 27% seen once, with 6.5% to 8.5% in the top ten. Sequenced material: blood. These receptors were collected from a woman aged 25 to 45 in good health. Each CDR3 is given with its conserved first and last residue. The order of the fields is CDR3 DNA, CDR3 protein, clone size, V gene, D gene, J gene. The D gene is left open where the match is weak. Part of the rows lack a size; the others show once, few, many or a class for expanded clones.

TGTGCCAGCAGCGCCGGGACTAGCGGGAGGAGGGGGACCCAGTACTTC | CASSAGTSGRRGTQYF | few | TRBV7-8 | TRBD2 | TRBJ2-5
TGCAGCGGCGGCAGGCGAGGGGGCGATGAGCAGTTCTTC | CSGGRRGGDEQFF | many | TRBV29-1 | TRBD1 | TRBJ2-1
TGTGCCAGCAGTTGGACAGGGCAAAACATTCAGTACTTC | CASSWTGQNIQYF | few | TRBV12-3/TRBV12-4 | TRBD1 | TRBJ2-4
TGCGCCAGCAGCCCGGGACAGGGCCCCGAAGCTTTCTTT | CASSPGQGPEAFF | many | TRBV5-1 | TRBD1 | TRBJ1-1
TGCAGCGTTGAAATTTCACACGCAGATACGCAGTATTTT | CSVEISHADTQYF | NA | TRBV29-1 | NA | TRBJ2-3
TGTGCCAGCAGCTTGGTTCAGCTGGGCTACACCTTC | CASSLVQLGYTF | NA | TRBV5-5 | NA | TRBJ1-2
TGTGCCAGCAGTGTTCGGGGAATGAACACTGAAGCTTTCTTT | CASSVRGMNTEAFF | NA | TRBV12-3/TRBV12-4 | NA | TRBJ1-1
TGTGCCATCAGTGCCCCAACAGGGGCGGCTTTCTTT | CAISAPTGAAFF | NA | TRBV10-3 | TRBD1 | TRBJ1-1
TGCAGCGTCCAACCGGGACAAGTACGAGATACGCAGTATTTT | CSVQPGQVRDTQYF | few | TRBV29-1 | NA | TRBJ2-3
TGCGCCAGCAGTGAGTCGGCTCCCGGTGGAGATACGCAGTATTTT | CASSESAPGGDTQYF | many | TRBV10-2 | NA | TRBJ2-3
TGTGCCAGCAGCTTAGGTTTGCGGGTAGGATCACCCCTCCACTTT | CASSLGLRVGSPLHF | few | TRBV7-2 | NA | TRBJ1-6
TGTGCCAGCAGTCCCTCAACCCTCCAATTTTCACCCCTCCACTTT | CASSPSTLQFSPLHF | few | TRBV7-6 | NA | TRBJ1-6
TGTGCCAGCAGCTTAGACTATAGCGGGGACGGGCAGTACTTC | CASSLDYSGDGQYF | NA | TRBV7-9 | TRBD2 | TRBJ2-7
TGTGCCAGCAGTTGGACAGGGCCCCCGTCTAGGTCGAATACGCAGTATTTT | CASSWTGPPSRSNTQYF | NA | TRBV28 | TRBD1 | TRBJ2-3
TGCAGCGTTGCCGTAACCACTATCCTTGAAGCTTTCTTT | CSVAVTTILEAFF | NA | TRBV29-1 | NA | TRBJ1-1
TGTGCCAGTCAACTAGCGGTCTCCTACAATGAGCAGTTCTTC | CASQLAVSYNEQFF | few | TRBV19 | TRBD2 | TRBJ2-1
TGTGCCAGCAGTTACACGGGGGGAGTAGGGGGTGAGGATGGCTACACCTTC | CASSYTGGVGGEDGYTF | NA | TRBV6-5 | NA | TRBJ1-2
TGTGCCACCAGCGAAGACGGGAACACCGGGGAGCTGTTTTTT | CATSEDGNTGELFF | NA | TRBV15 | NA | TRBJ2-2
TGTGCCAGCAGTGCCTCCGATACGCAGTATTTT | CASSASDTQYF | few | TRBV2 | NA | TRBJ2-3
TGTGCCAGTAGTATAGGGGGCAGCAGGACCTATAGCAATCAGCCCCAGCATTTT | CASSIGGSRTYSNQPQHF | NA | TRBV19 | NA | TRBJ1-5
TGCAGCGTTAGGCTAGGGGAGGATACGCAGTATTTT | CSVRLGEDTQYF | NA | TRBV29-1 | NA | TRBJ2-3
TGCGCCAGCAGCCAAGGGACAGGACTAGCGACATACGAGCAGTACTTC | CASSQGTGLATYEQYF | few | TRBV4-3 | TRBD2 | TRBJ2-7
TGCAGTGCTAGAGTCGGCGGGGATGTGAAGCAGTACTTC | CSARVGGDVKQYF | many | TRBV20-1 | NA | TRBJ2-7
TGCAGCGTTGATCAGGGCACAGATACGCAGTATTTT | CSVDQGTDTQYF | NA | TRBV29-1 | NA | TRBJ2-3
TGCAGTGCCGATCGGGTGGAAGAGTACGAGCAGTACTTC | CSADRVEEYEQYF | many | TRBV20-1 | NA | TRBJ2-7